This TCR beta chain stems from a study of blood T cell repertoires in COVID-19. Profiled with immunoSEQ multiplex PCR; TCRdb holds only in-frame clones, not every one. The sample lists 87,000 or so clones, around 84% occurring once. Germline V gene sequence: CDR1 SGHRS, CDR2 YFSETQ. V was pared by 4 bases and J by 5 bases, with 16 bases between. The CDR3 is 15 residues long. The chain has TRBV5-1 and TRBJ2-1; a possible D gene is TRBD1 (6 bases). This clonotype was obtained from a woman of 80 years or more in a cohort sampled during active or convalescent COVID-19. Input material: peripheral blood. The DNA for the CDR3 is TGCGCCAGCAGCGGCACAGGGAATTGGGACAATGAGCAGTTCTTC. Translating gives CASSGTGNWDNEQFF.